The clone carrying this T cell receptor beta chain was picked up one time. Its matching antigen is unknown. This sample stems from a study of T cells in localized non-small cell lung cancer. V was cut by 1 base and J by 3 bases, with 9 bases left in between. Germline V gives CDR1 SGHDN, CDR2 FVKESK. The CDR3 runs to 14 residues. The repertoire was sequenced with immunoSEQ multiplex PCR; TCRdb's copy has only in-frame clones and lacks some. The sample yields 60,000 to 75,000 clones, roughly 80% seen once. Study findings and constraints: Out of the top 100 tumor clones, a median approximately 57 were seen in adjacent lung. Compared with tumor, uninvolved adjacent lung displayed greater T cell clonality, ranking highest overall.

The rearrangement joins TRBV14 to TRBJ1-1, with D unresolved. Sequenced material: PBMCs, taken before any cancer treatment. This TCR was sampled from a man aged 40 to 70 with stage II lung adenocarcinoma. The CDR3 DNA follows: TGTGCCAGCAGCCAAGTTCCGGGGTACACTGAAGCTTTCTTT. It specifies CASSQVPGYTEAFF.